The next 3 T cell receptor beta chains were all read from a single sample in a study of shared clonotypes between healthy human individuals. Only in-frame clones appear in the TCRdb table, and some are missing; sequencing was by immunoSEQ multiplex PCR. The sample lists some 2.4 million clones, over 85% seen once, with approximately 0.35% in the top ten. Sequencing was done on a sample of naive CD4+ T cells from PBMCs. Noted subset: CD45RA+ positively selected. All receptors come from a man between 18 and 29 years old in good health. Some clones in this sample may be carry-over from other donors' samples.

Remarks on this clone: The same CDR3 arises from other DNA sequences in this sample as well. CDR3 sequence (DNA): TGTGCCAGCAGCTTAGGGACAGGGAACTATGGCTACACCTTC. Amino acids: CASSLGTGNYGYTF. The J gene is TRBJ1-2, the V gene TRBV7-2; 8 bases map to TRBD1. Germline assignment: CDR1 SGHTA and CDR2 FQGNSA. The V gene end was trimmed by 1 base and the J gene end by 2 bases; junction bases not matched to a gene: 0. The CDR3 sequence is 14 residues long.

V is TRBV18 and J is TRBJ2-5, with no clear D. V was trimmed by 3 bases and J by 2 bases, leaving 13 bases between them. The CDR3 runs 15 residues. The germline CDR1 and CDR2 sequences are KGHSH and LQKENI. The CDR3 DNA reads TGTGCCAGCTCACCGTACGTGTGGCGGCAAGAGACCCAGTACTTC. It codes for CASSPYVWRQETQYF.

The J gene is TRBJ1-1, the V gene TRBV7-2, with TRBD1 matching 9 bases. Per germline, CDR1 SGHTA and CDR2 FQGNSA. The CDR3 has 16 residues. The V gene end was trimmed by 5 bases and the J gene end by 5 bases; junction bases not matched to a gene: 12. CDR3 protein: CASSPGQGRAMTEAFF. The DNA of the CDR3 is TGTGCCAGCAGCCCGGGACAGGGTCGTGCTATGACTGAAGCTTTCTTT.